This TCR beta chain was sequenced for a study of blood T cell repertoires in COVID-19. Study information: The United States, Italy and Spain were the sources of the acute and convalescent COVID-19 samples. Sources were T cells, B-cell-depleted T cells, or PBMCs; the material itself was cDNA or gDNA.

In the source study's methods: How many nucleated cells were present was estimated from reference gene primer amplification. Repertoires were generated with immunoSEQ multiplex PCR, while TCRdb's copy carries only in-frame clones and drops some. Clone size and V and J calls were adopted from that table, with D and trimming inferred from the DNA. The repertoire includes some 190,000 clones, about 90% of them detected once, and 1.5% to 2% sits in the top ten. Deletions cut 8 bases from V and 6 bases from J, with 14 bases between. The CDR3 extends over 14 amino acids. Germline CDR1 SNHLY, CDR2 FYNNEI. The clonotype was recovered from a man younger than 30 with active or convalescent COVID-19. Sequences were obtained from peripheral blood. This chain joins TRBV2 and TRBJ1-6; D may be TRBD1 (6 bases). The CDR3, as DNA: TGTGCCAGCCACCTGGCAGGGGCTAATTCACCCCTCCACTTT. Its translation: CASHLAGANSPLHF.